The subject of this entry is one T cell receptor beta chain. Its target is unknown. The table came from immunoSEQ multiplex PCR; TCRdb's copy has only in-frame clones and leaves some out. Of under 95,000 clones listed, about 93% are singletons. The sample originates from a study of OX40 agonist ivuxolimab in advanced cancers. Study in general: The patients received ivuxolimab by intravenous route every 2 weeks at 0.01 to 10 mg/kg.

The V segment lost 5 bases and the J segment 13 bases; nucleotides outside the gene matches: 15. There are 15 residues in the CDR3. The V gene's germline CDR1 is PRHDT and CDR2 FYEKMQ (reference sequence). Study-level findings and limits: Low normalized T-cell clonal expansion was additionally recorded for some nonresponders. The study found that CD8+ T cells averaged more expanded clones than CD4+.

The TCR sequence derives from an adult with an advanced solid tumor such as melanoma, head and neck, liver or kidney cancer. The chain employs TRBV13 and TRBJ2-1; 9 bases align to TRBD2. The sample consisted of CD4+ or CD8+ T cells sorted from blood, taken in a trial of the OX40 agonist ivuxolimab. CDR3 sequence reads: CASSPGGRLAETQFF. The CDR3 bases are TGTGCCAGCAGCCCGGGGGGCAGACTAGCGGAGACCCAGTTCTTC.